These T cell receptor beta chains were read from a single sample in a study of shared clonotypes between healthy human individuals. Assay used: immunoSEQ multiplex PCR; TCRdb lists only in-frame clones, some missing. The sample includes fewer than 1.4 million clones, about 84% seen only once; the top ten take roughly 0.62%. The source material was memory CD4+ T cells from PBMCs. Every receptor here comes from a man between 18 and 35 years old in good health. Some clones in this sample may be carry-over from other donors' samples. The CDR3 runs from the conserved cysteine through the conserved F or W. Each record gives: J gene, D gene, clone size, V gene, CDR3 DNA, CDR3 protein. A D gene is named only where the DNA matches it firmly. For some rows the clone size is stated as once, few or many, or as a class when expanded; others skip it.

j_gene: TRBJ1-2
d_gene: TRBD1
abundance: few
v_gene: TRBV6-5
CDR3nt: TGTGCCAGCAGTTCGGCAGGGGGTGGCTACACCTTC
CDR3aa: CASSSAGGGYTF

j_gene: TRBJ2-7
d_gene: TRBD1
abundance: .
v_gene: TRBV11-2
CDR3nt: TGTGCCAGCAGCTTAGTTAGACAGGGAACCTACGAGCAGTACTTC
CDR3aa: CASSLVRQGTYEQYF

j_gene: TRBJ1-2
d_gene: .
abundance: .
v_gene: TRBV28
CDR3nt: TGTGCCAGCAGAGCGAGGGGTACGGCCTTATTGGGCTACACCTTC
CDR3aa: CASRARGTALLGYTF

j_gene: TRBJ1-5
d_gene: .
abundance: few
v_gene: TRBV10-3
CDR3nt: TGTGCCATCGGTACAGATAGCAATCAGCCCCAGCATTTT
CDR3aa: CAIGTDSNQPQHF

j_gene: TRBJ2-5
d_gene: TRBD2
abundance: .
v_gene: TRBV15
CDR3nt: TGTGCCACCAGCAGAGATCGACTAGCGGTTCGAGAGACCCAGTACTTC
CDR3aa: CATSRDRLAVRETQYF

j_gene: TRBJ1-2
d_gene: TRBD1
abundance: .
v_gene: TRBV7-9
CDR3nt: TGTGCCAGCAGCCCGAGACAGGGAGAGTATGGCTACACCTTC
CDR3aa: CASSPRQGEYGYTF

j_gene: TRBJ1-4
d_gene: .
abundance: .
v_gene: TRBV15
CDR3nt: TGTGCCACCAGCAGAGAAGAAATTAAGGGTGAAAAACTGTTTTTT
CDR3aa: CATSREEIKGEKLFF

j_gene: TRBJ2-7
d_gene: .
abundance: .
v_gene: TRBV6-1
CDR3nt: TGTGCCAGCAGTGAAATGTCAGCCAACTACGAGCAGTACTTC
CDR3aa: CASSEMSANYEQYF

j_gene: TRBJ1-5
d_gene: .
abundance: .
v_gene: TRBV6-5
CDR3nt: TGTGCCAGCAGGAGGGGGGGCAATCAGCCCCAGCATTTT
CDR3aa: CASRRGGNQPQHF

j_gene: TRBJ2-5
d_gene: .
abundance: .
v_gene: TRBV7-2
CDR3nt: TGTGCCAGCAGCTTTGTCCGGGAAGAGACCCAGTACTTC
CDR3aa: CASSFVREETQYF

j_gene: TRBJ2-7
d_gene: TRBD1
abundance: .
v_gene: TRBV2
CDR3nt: TGTGCCAGCATAGTCGGGACAGGTGCCCACGAGCAGTACTTC
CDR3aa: CASIVGTGAHEQYF

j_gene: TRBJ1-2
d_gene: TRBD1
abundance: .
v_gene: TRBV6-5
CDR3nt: TGTGCCAGCACCAGGGACAGGGGTAATGGCTACACCTTC
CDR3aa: CASTRDRGNGYTF

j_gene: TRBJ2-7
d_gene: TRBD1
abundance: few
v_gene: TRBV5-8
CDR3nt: TGTGCCAGCAGCCTGGACAGGGGGTTCGATCACTTC
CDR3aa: CASSLDRGFDHF

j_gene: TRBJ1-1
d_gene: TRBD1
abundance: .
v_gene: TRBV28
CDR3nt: TGTGCCAGCAGCATCAGGGGGAGCCTGAACACTGAAGCTTTCTTT
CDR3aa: CASSIRGSLNTEAFF

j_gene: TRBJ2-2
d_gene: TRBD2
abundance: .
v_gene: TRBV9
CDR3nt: TGTGCCAGCAGCCCCCGGGAGGGGGGATCCAACACCGGGGAGCTGTTTTTT
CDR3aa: CASSPREGGSNTGELFF

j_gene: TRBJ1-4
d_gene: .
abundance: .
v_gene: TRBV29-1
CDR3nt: TGCAGCGTTGCCCGTGCAACTAATGAAAAACTGTTTTTT
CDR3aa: CSVARATNEKLFF

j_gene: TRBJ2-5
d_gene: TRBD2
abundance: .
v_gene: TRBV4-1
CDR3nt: TGCGCCAGCAGCCAAGAACCGACTAGCTTGGAGACCCAGTACTTC
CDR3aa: CASSQEPTSLETQYF

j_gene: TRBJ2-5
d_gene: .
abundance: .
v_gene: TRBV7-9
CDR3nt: TGTGCCAGCAGCCCGGGGCAGACGGGTACCAGAGAGACCCAGTACTTC
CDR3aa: CASSPGQTGTRETQYF

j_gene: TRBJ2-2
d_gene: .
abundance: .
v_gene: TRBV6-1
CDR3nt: TGTGCCAGCAGTGAACGACAGGTGACCGGGGAGCTGTTTTTT
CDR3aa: CASSERQVTGELFF

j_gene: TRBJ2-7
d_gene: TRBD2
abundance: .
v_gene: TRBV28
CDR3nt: TGTGCCAGCAGTCCCCCCACTAGCGGAATCTCCTACGAGCAGTACTTC
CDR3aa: CASSPPTSGISYEQYF

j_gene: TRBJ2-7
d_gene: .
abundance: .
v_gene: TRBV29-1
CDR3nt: TGCAGCGTTGTTACCCCGACAGGAATTAGGTACGAGCAGTACTTC
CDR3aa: CSVVTPTGIRYEQYF

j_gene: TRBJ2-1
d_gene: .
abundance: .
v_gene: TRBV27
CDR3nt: TGTGCCAGCAGTTTATCCGGGACCACCTACAATGAGCAGTTCTTC
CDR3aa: CASSLSGTTYNEQFF

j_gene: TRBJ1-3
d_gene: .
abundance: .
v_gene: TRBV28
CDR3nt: TGTGCCAGCAGTTTTGCGGGGGTGGCCTACTCTGGAAACACCATATATTTT
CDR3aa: CASSFAGVAYSGNTIYF

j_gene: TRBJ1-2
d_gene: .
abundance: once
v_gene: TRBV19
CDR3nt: TGTGCCAGTAGCTCTAAAAACTATGGCTACACCTTC
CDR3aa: CASSSKNYGYTF

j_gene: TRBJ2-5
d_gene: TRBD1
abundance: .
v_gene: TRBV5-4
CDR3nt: TGTGCCAGCAGTCCGGACAGGGCCCAAGAGACCCAGTACTTC
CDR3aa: CASSPDRAQETQYF

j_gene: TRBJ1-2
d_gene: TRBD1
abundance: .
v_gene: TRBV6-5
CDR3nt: TGTGCCAGCAGTGTGACAGGGAACTATGGCTACACCTTC
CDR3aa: CASSVTGNYGYTF

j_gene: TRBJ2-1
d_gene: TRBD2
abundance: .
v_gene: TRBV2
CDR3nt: TGTGCCAGCGGGGTTCCCGGGACTAGCCTAGACAATGAGCAGTTCTTC
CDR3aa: CASGVPGTSLDNEQFF